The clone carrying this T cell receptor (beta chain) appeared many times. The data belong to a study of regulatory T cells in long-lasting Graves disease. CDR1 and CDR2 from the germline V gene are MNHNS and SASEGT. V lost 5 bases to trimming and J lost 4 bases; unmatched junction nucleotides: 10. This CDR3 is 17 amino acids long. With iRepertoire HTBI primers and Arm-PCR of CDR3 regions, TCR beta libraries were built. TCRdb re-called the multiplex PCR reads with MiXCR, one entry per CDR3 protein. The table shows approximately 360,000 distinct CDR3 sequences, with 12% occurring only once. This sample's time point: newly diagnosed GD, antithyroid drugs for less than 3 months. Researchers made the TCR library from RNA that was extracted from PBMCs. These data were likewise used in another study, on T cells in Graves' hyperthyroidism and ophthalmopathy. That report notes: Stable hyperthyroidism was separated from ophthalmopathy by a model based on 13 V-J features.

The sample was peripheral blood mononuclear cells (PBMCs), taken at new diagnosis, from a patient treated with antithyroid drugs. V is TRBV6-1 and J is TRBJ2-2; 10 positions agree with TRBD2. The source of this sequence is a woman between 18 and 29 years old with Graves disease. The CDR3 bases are TGTGCCAGCAGTAAACCTAGCGGGGGAGCTTTCACCGGGGAGCTGTTTTTT. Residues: CASSKPSGGAFTGELFF.